These 29 T cell receptor beta chains came from one sample sequenced in a study of blood T cell repertoires in COVID-19. Data came from immunoSEQ multiplex PCR; TCRdb stores just in-frame clones and leaves some out. The sample consists of some 270,000 clones, roughly 80% of them appearing once. The specimen was peripheral blood. These receptors came from a person between 70 and 80 years old with COVID-19, enrolled during active disease.

The chain uses TRBV12-3 or TRBV12-4 and TRBJ1-1; 8 bases fit TRBD1. The ends lost 6 bases at V and 4 bases at J; junction bases unmatched: 4. This CDR3 has 13 amino acids. Here the CDR3 reads CASSNTGGTEAFF. The CDR3, as DNA: TGTGCCAGCAGCAACACAGGGGGCACTGAAGCTTTCTTT.

This clone was observed a few times. V usage is TRBV14 and J usage is TRBJ2-2; TRBD2 is a possible D gene (5 bases). Germline V gene data show CDR1 as SGHDN and CDR2 as FVKESK. The CDR3 is 19 residues long. The ends were cut back, 4 bases at V and 1 base at J, with 22 bases in the middle. The DNA of the CDR3 is TGTGCCAGCAGCCCACGGACTCTAAGTACCTACCAGAACACCGGGGAGCTGTTTTTT. It translates to CASSPRTLSTYQNTGELFF.

This clone was seen a handful of times. This chain links TRBV9 with TRBJ1-6; 11 bases line up with TRBD1. The trim removed 4 bases at V and 9 bases at J, leaving 6 bases unmatched. CDR1 and CDR2 (germline): SGDLS, YYNGEE. This CDR3 has 15 amino acids. The CDR3 nucleotides are TGTGCCAGCAGCACAGGACAGGGGGCGTCTTCACCCCTCCACTTT. Translating gives CASSTGQGASSPLHF.

The chain employs TRBV6-5 and TRBJ2-2; D might be TRBD1 (5 bases). The CDR3 extends over 14 amino acids. Germline CDR1 reads MNHEY; CDR2 reads SVGAGI. The V end lost 7 bases, the J end lost 4 bases, and 13 bases lay between the germline ends. The CDR3 sequence is CASTTAGPTGELFF. The DNA of the CDR3 is TGTGCCAGCACAACGGCAGGGCCCACCGGGGAGCTGTTTTTT.

The chain uses TRBV6-6 and TRBJ2-7; 9 bases line up with TRBD1. Germline V gene data show CDR1 as MNHNY and CDR2 as SVGAGI (reference sequence). J lost 6 bases, V lost 5 bases, and 8 bases had no gene match. The CDR3 has 14 amino acids. The CDR3 sequence is CASSRRTGVLEQYF. Here the CDR3 DNA reads TGTGCCAGCAGTCGGAGGACAGGGGTACTCGAGCAGTACTTC.

This clone was picked up one time. This rearrangement joins TRBV6-5 to TRBJ2-2; 10 positions match TRBD1. V gave up 6 bases and J gave up 4 bases; unmatched junction bases: 5. Germline CDR1 is MNHEY and CDR2 is SVGAGI. The CDR3 is 15 residues long. CDR3 region: CASRIGQGVTGELFF. The CDR3 DNA reads TGTGCCAGCAGAATAGGACAGGGGGTCACCGGGGAGCTGTTTTTT.

Notes on this clone: A junction end diverges from the germline sequence, so it may reflect a read error. This chain uses TRBV6-5 with TRBJ2-3, with D hard to call. Germline-derived CDR1 and CDR2 are MNHEY and SVGAGI. The CDR3 contains 13 residues. Written as DNA, the CDR3 is TGTGCCAGCCACCAGAGCTACACAGATACGCAATATTTT. Its protein is CASHQSYTDTQYF.

The chain employs TRBV7-3 and TRBJ2-5, with 7 positions matching TRBD1. CDR1 is SGHTA, CDR2 FQGTGA, per germline. Trimming took 2 bases from V and 2 from J; bases not matched to a gene: 2. The CDR3 is made up of 14 amino acids. The CDR3 DNA reads as TGTGCCAGCAGCTTAGGCAGGGGGCAAGAGACCCAGTACTTC. Its protein product is CASSLGRGQETQYF.

The chain links TRBV28 to TRBJ2-3; 12 bases fit TRBD1. Germline V gene sequence: CDR1 MDHEN, CDR2 SYDVKM. Trimming cost V 6 bases and J 4 bases; bases outside gene matches: 2. This CDR3 region has 14 residues. CDR3 protein: CASRGTGGADTQYF. The CDR3, as DNA: TGTGCCAGCAGGGGGACAGGGGGCGCAGATACGCAGTATTTT.

This sequence joins TRBV6-5 and TRBJ2-2; 9 positions agree with TRBD1. The CDR3 is 14 amino acids. Looked up from germline, CDR1 is MNHEY and CDR2 is SVGAGI. V lost 7 bases and J lost 4; bases outside the gene matches: 4. The chain's CDR3 is CASNNRGLTGELFF. The CDR3 DNA sequence: TGTGCCAGCAATAACAGGGGGCTCACCGGGGAGCTGTTTTTT.

The genes are TRBV14 and TRBJ2-5; tentative D call: TRBD2 (7 bases). The germline V gene encodes CDR1 SGHDN and CDR2 FVKESK. The CDR3 extends over 17 amino acids. The V end lost 1 base, the J end lost 0 bases, and 15 bases lay between the germline ends. The CDR3 sequence: CASSQVWLRGHQETQYF. The CDR3 DNA is TGTGCCAGCAGCCAAGTTTGGTTGCGGGGGCACCAAGAGACCCAGTACTTC.

V and J are TRBV7-2 and TRBJ2-7, with TRBD2 matching over 9 bases. Germline trimming cut 2 bases from V and 2 bases from J; bases unmatched to any gene: 7. The CDR3 is 16 residues long. Per germline, CDR1 SGHTA and CDR2 FQGNSA. The CDR3, as DNA: TGTGCCAGCAGCTTATTGGGCGGGAGGGGAACCTACGAGCAGTACTTC. Translated, it gives CASSLLGGRGTYEQYF.

V and J are TRBV11-1 and TRBJ1-4; the D gene is possibly TRBD1 (6 bases). CDR3 length: 15 amino acids. From germline, CDR1 is SGHAT and CDR2 FQDESV (reference sequence). Trimming cost V 5 bases and J 5 bases, with 15 bases left between them. CDR3 DNA sequence: TGTGCCAGCAGCCCGGGGGGGGCCAACAATGAAAAACTGTTTTTT. Translating it yields CASSPGGANNEKLFF.

The table lists this clone with many counts. The V call is TRBV29-1, the J call TRBJ1-1; TRBD1 is a possible D gene (5 bases). Germline values: CDR1 SQVTM, CDR2 ANQGSEA. Trimming stripped 4 bases from V and 4 bases from J, with 10 bases between. The CDR3 runs 12 residues. Here the CDR3 DNA reads TGCAGCGTTGGAGTCGGGGGCACTGAAGCTTTCTTT. It specifies CSVGVGGTEAFF.

This chain connects TRBV7-3 to TRBJ2-3, with TRBD2 identical over 10 bases. CDR1 and CDR2 (germline): SGHTA, FQGTGA. CDR3 length: 15 residues. The V and J ends lost 5 bases and 3 bases, in that order; junction bases with no gene match: 5. Written as DNA, the CDR3 is TGTGCCAGCAGCCGAGCGGGGGGGTTGACAGATACGCAGTATTTT. Its translation: CASSRAGGLTDTQYF. Based on the CDR3 plus reference TRBV7-3 and TRBJ2-3, the full variable domain is GAGVSQTPSNKVTEKGKYVELRCDPISGHTALYWYRQSLGQGPEFLIYFQGTGAADDSGLPNDRFFAVRPEGSVSTLKIQRTERGDSAVYLCASSRAGGLTDTQYFGPGTRLTVL.

This sequence joins TRBV28 and TRBJ2-3, with TRBD2 identical over 9 bases. Germline CDR1 MDHEN, CDR2 SYDVKM. V lost 6 bases to trimming and J lost 2 bases; unmatched junction nucleotides: 9. The CDR3 covers 16 residues. The CDR3 bases are TGTGCCAGCAGCACGATAGCGGGGGCCCCCACAGATACGCAGTATTTT. Protein: CASSTIAGAPTDTQYF.

The chain links TRBV12-3 or TRBV12-4 to TRBJ2-1, with 11 positions matching TRBD1. Germline trimming cut 6 bases from V and 7 bases from J; bases unmatched to any gene: 2. The CDR3 contains 13 residues. The CDR3 is CASRGQGVNEQFF. CDR3 in DNA: TGTGCCAGCAGGGGACAGGGGGTAAATGAGCAGTTCTTC.

V usage is TRBV6-5 and J usage is TRBJ1-5; a weak D match, TRBD1 (6 bases). The CDR3 is made up of 14 amino acids. V gave up 6 bases and J gave up 3 bases, with 12 bases separating them. Germline V gives CDR1 MNHEY, CDR2 SVGAGI. CDR3 region: CASSRGQNNQPQHF. The CDR3 coding sequence is TGTGCCAGCAGCAGGGGACAAAACAATCAGCCCCAGCATTTT.

CDR3 loop: CASSSGQLQETQYF. The CDR3 nucleotides read TGTGCCAGCAGTTCAGGACAGTTACAAGAGACCCAGTACTTC. The chain joins TRBV6-6 to TRBJ2-5; tentative D call: TRBD1 (6 bases). Germline values: CDR1 MNHNY, CDR2 SVGAGI (reference sequence). Trimming took 4 bases from V and 2 from J, leaving 11 bases between them. The CDR3 totals 14 residues.

The chain joins TRBV21-1 to TRBJ2-7; the table assigns TRBD2, which was not confirmed against the DNA. TRBV21-1 is tagged as a pseudogene. This CDR3 comprises 14 residues. The CDR3 nucleotides read TGTGCCAGCAATTTAAAGCGATTTACCTACGAGCAGTACTTC. Encoded protein: CASNLKRFTYEQYF.

CDR3: CATSRAATGNTIYF. Here the CDR3 DNA reads TGTGCCACCAGCAGAGCTGCGACTGGAAACACCATATATTTT. The chain has TRBV15 and TRBJ1-3; D remains unclear. From germline, CDR1 is LNHNV and CDR2 YYDKDF (reference sequence). V dropped 1 base and J dropped 2 bases, with 6 bases sitting between them. The CDR3 totals 14 residues.

This sequence joins TRBV6-1 and TRBJ2-7; D is undetermined. The CDR3 spans 15 residues. V was clipped by 2 bases and J by 4 bases, with 15 bases between them. Germline CDR1 is MNHNS and CDR2 is SASEGT. CDR3 DNA sequence: TGTGCCAGCAGTGAAATGTACTCTCATCTTTACGAGCAGTACTTC. Amino acids: CASSEMYSHLYEQYF.

The rearrangement joins TRBV2 to TRBJ2-5; 10 nucleotides align to TRBD2. CDR3 length: 15 residues. CDR1 SNHLY and CDR2 FYNNEI come from the germline V gene. Trimming cost V 6 bases and J 2 bases; bases outside gene matches: 6. In DNA form, the CDR3 reads TGTGCCAGCAGGGAACTAGCGGGGACACAAGAGACCCAGTACTTC. Its protein is CASRELAGTQETQYF.

This clone was counted between two and nine times. This chain links TRBV6-5 with TRBJ1-1; D not resolved. The germline V and J ends were trimmed by 8 bases and 2 bases, with 12 bases remaining between them. From germline, CDR1 is MNHEY and CDR2 SVGAGI. CDR3 length: 13 residues. The CDR3 loop reads CASYRPGNTEAFF. The CDR3 nucleotides read TGTGCCAGCTATCGTCCGGGAAACACTGAAGCTTTCTTT.

The J gene is TRBJ1-2, the V gene TRBV5-1; D is ambiguous. The CDR3 extends over 13 amino acids. V lost 4 bases and J lost 0, with 7 bases in between. Germline loops: CDR1 SGHRS, CDR2 YFSETQ. The CDR3 protein is CASSTSSNYGYTF. The CDR3 region has the DNA TGCGCCAGCAGCACGAGCTCTAACTATGGCTACACCTTC.

The rearrangement joins TRBV14 to TRBJ2-3; D ambiguous. The CDR3 has 16 residues. V gave up 1 base and J gave up 0 bases, with 11 bases separating them. The germline gives CDR1 SGHDN, CDR2 FVKESK. This CDR3 reads CASSQASVRSTDTQYF. For the CDR3, the DNA is TGTGCCAGCAGCCAAGCGTCAGTACGAAGCACAGATACGCAGTATTTT.

V usage is TRBV28 and J usage is TRBJ1-2, with 9 bases that match TRBD1. The CDR3 contains 15 residues. CDR1 is MDHEN and CDR2 is SYDVKM in the germline V gene. V was pared by 2 bases and J by 7 bases, with 8 bases of the junction left unmatched. The CDR3 DNA reads TGTGCCAGCAGTTTAGCAAACAGGGGGCAAGGTGGCTACACCTTC. Translation: CASSLANRGQGGYTF.

This clone has a single count. The chain links TRBV7-9 to TRBJ2-7; perhaps TRBD2 as D (6 bases). CDR1 SEHNR and CDR2 FQNEAQ come from the germline V gene (reference sequence). V shed 2 bases and J shed 6 bases, with 20 bases lying between them. The CDR3 runs 16 residues. DNA for the CDR3: TGTGCCAGCAGCTTAAGGAAGTCGACTAGTGAGGTCGAGCAGTACTTC. This sequence encodes CASSLRKSTSEVEQYF.

This clone was seen more than once but under ten times. This chain connects TRBV7-9 to TRBJ1-5; D is uncertain. The germline CDR1 and CDR2 sequences are SEHNR and FQNEAQ (reference sequence). This CDR3 has 12 residues. Trimming took 8 bases from V and 3 from J, leaving 8 bases between them. The CDR3 reads CASAQLNQPQHF. CDR3 sequence (DNA): TGTGCCAGCGCACAGCTCAATCAGCCCCAGCATTTT.